This entry lists 8 T cell receptor beta chains sequenced from one sample in a study of beta chain features in type 1 diabetes. The whole isolated RNA underwent reverse transcription, so sequencing captured expressed TCRB transcripts. This table comes from immunoSEQ multiplex PCR, and its TCRdb copy is limited to in-frame clones, with some not included. The sample carries 300,000 or so clones, 6.5% to 10% recorded once. The specimen sequenced was central memory CD4+ T cells from blood. These receptors all stem from a woman under 30 in good health.

This clone was counted between two and nine times. The chain carries TRBV9 and TRBJ2-1; TRBD2 is a possible D gene (6 bases). V dropped 2 bases and J dropped 9 bases, with 21 bases sitting between them. The CDR3 length is 16 residues. The V gene's germline CDR1 is SGDLS and CDR2 YYNGEE. The CDR3: CASSVDIAGTLGEQFF. In DNA form, the CDR3 reads TGTGCCAGCAGCGTGGACATTGCGGGGACGCTGGGTGAGCAGTTCTTC. Variable domain in full (rest from reference TRBV9 and TRBJ2-1): DSGVTQTPKHLITATGQRVTLRCSPRSGDLSVYWYQQSLDQGLQFLIQYYNGEERAKGNILERFSAQQFPDLHSELNLSSLELGDSALYFCASSVDIAGTLGEQFFGPGTRLTVL.

This clone was detected only a few times. The chain is built from TRBV15 and TRBJ2-5, with 8 bases identical to TRBD1. The CDR3 is 16 residues long. CDR1 and CDR2 (germline): LNHNV, YYDKDF (reference sequence). With V trimmed by 5 bases and J by 3 bases, 11 bases remained unmatched. The CDR3 DNA reads as TGTGCCACCAGCCGTGCCGGGGACAGGCGGAAAGAGACCCAGTACTTC. This translates into CATSRAGDRRKETQYF.

V and J are TRBV5-8 and TRBJ2-1, with D unclear. Germline V CDR1 and CDR2: SGHTS, YDEGEE. CDR3 length: 12 residues. The V and J ends lost 0 bases and 3 bases respectively, with 1 base between them. In DNA, the CDR3 is TGTGCCAGCAGCTTGGACTACAATGAGCAGTTCTTC. Amino acids: CASSLDYNEQFF. Full variable domain (remainder filled in from reference TRBV5-8 and TRBJ2-1): EAGVTQSPTHLIKTRGQQATLRCSPISGHTSVYWYQQALGLGLQFLLWYDEGEERNRGNFPPRFSGRQFPNYSSELNVNALELEDSALYLCASSLDYNEQFFGPGTRLTVL.

In its sample, this clone was seen a few times. The chain combines TRBV6-5 with TRBJ2-3, with D uncertain. The CDR3 sequence is 14 residues long. Trimming shortened V by 0 bases and J by 4 bases, and 8 bases separated the two germline ends. Germline values: CDR1 MNHEY, CDR2 SVGAGI. The CDR3 loop is CASSYSMKADTQYF. Written as DNA, the CDR3 is TGTGCCAGCAGTTACTCGATGAAGGCAGATACGCAGTATTTT.

This clone showed up many times. The chain recombines TRBV23-1 with TRBJ2-2, with a possible D match to TRBD1 (5 bases). TRBV23-1 is an open reading frame whose function is uncertain. Deletions cut 8 bases from V and 1 base from J, with 20 bases between. This CDR3 has 17 residues. The CDR3 bases are TGCGCCAGCGTGCCCTCACACAGGAGACTGAACACCGGGGAGCTGTTTTTT. Translated, it gives CASVPSHRRLNTGELFF.

This chain links TRBV6-6 with TRBJ1-1, with unresolved D. The CDR3 has 14 residues. The germline V gene encodes CDR1 MNHNY and CDR2 SVGAGI (reference sequence). The ends were cut back, 6 bases at V and 5 bases at J, with 16 bases in the middle. DNA of the CDR3: TGTGCCAGCAGACACGGCACGAGAATTACTGAAGCTTTCTTT. As protein: CASRHGTRITEAFF.

A few counts support this clone. The chain combines TRBV7-9 with TRBJ2-2; D gene unclear. Per the germline V gene, CDR1 is SEHNR and CDR2 is FQNEAQ (reference sequence). The V end was cut by 4 bases, the J end by 4 bases, with 7 bases between. The CDR3 covers 13 residues. The CDR3 here is CASSSQSTGELFF. CDR3 coding DNA: TGTGCCAGCAGCTCCCAGTCCACCGGGGAGCTGTTTTTT. Full variable domain (remainder filled in from reference TRBV7-9 and TRBJ2-2): DTGVSQNPRHKITKRGQNVTFRCDPISEHNRLYWYRQTLGQGPEFLTYFQNEAQLEKSRLLSDRFSAERPKGSFSTLEIQRTEQGDSAMYLCASSSQSTGELFFGEGSRLTVL.

The chain couples TRBV6-1 to TRBJ2-7, with TRBD2 identical over 8 bases. From germline, CDR1 is MNHNS and CDR2 SASEGT. V shed 6 bases and J 3 bases; nucleotides not matched to a gene: 7. This CDR3 comprises 14 residues. CDR3 amino acids: CASRLGLADYEQYF. CDR3 DNA sequence: TGTGCCAGCAGGCTCGGACTAGCTGACTACGAGCAGTACTTC.